One sample yielded the 2 T cell receptor beta chains listed below, sequenced in a study of CD8 T cells in ankylosing spondylitis. Each CDR3 protein gets one entry after TCRdb re-called the 5' RACE reads with MiXCR. The sample records about 340,000 distinct CDR3 sequences, approximately 14% being singletons. Sequencing was done on a sample of blood, either unsorted or a sorted T cell fraction (not recorded which). These receptors were taken from a male donor with ankylosing spondylitis or in good health (not recorded which).

The CDR3 DNA reads TGTGCCATCAGGACAGGGGGCAACACTGAAGCTTTCTTT. Its translation: CAIRTGGNTEAFF. The chain employs TRBV10-3 and TRBJ1-1; 10 bases agree with TRBD1. The CDR3 contains 13 residues. With V trimmed by 6 bases and J by 2 bases, 0 bases remained unmatched. Germline CDR1 ENHRY, CDR2 SYGVKD.

This clonotype was seen only a few times. The chain links TRBV4-1 to TRBJ2-1; D tentatively reads TRBD1 or TRBD2 (6 bases each). This CDR3 spans 15 amino acids. Germline CDR1 reads MGHRA; CDR2 reads YSYEKL. The germline V and J ends were trimmed by 5 bases and 3 bases, with 14 bases remaining between them. The CDR3 DNA is TGCGCCAGCAGCACGTCGGGGGCGAACTACAATGAGCAGTTCTTC. It encodes CASSTSGANYNEQFF.